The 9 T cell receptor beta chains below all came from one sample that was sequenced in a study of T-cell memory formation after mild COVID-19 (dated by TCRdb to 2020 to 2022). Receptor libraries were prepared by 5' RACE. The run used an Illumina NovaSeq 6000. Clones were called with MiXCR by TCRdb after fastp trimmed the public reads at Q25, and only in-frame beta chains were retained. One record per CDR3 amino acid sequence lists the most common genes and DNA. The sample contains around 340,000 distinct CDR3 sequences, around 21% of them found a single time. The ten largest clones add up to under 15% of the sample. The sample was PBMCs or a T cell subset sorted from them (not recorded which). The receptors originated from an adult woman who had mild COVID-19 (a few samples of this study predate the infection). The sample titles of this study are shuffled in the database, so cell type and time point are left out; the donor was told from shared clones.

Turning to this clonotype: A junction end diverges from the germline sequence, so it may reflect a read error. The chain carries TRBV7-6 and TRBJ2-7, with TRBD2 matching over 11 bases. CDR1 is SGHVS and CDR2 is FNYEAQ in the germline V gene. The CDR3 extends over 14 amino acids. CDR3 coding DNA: TGTGCCAGCAGCGTAGCGGGAGGGCCGAACGAGCAGTACTTC. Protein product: CASSVAGGPNEQYF.

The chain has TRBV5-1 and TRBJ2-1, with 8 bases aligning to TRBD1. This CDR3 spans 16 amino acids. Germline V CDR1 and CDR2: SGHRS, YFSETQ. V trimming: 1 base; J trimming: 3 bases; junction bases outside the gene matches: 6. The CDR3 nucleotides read TGCGCCAGCAGCTTGAGTTACGGACAGGGCTACAATGAGCAGTTCTTC. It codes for CASSLSYGQGYNEQFF.

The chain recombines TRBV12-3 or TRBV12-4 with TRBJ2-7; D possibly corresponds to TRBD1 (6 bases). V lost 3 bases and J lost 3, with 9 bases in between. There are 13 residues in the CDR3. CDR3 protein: CASSFRTDYEQYF. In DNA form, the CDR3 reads TGTGCCAGCAGTTTCAGGACAGACTACGAGCAGTACTTC.

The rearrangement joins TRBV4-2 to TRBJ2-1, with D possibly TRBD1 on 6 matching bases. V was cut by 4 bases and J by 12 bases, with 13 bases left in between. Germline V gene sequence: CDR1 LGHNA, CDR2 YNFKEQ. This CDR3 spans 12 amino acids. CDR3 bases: TGTGCCAGCAGCCGACAGGCGGACGGGCAGTTCTTC. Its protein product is CASSRQADGQFF.

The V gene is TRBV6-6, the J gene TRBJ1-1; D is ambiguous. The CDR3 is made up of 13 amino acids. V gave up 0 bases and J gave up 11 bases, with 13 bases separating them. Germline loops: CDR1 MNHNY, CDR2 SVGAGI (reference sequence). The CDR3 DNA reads TGTGCCAGCAGTTACTCGACGAGGGCCAGTGCTTTCTTT. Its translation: CASSYSTRASAFF.

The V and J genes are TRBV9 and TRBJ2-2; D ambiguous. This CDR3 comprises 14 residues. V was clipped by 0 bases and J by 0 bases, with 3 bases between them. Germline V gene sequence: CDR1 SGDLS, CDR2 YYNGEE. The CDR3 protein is CASSVAANTGELFF. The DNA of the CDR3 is TGTGCCAGCAGCGTAGCCGCGAACACCGGGGAGCTGTTTTTT.

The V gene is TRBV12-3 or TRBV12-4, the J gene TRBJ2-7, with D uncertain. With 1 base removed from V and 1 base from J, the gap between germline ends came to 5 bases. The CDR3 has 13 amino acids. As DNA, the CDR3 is TGTGCCAGCAGTTTAGTCTTGTCCTACGAGCAGTACTTC. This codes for CASSLVLSYEQYF.

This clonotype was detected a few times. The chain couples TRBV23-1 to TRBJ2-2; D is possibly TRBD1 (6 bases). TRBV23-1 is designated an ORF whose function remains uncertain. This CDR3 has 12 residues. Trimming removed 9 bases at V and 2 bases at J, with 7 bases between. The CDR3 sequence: CARGGNTGELFF. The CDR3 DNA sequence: TGCGCCAGAGGGGGAAACACCGGGGAGCTGTTTTTT.

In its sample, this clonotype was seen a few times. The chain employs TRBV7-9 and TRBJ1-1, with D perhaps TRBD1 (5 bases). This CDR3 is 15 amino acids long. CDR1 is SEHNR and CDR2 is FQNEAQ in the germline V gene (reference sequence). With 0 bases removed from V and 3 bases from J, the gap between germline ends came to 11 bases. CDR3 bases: TGTGCCAGCAGCTTAGCCCCAGGGCCGGACACTGAAGCTTTCTTT. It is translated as CASSLAPGPDTEAFF.